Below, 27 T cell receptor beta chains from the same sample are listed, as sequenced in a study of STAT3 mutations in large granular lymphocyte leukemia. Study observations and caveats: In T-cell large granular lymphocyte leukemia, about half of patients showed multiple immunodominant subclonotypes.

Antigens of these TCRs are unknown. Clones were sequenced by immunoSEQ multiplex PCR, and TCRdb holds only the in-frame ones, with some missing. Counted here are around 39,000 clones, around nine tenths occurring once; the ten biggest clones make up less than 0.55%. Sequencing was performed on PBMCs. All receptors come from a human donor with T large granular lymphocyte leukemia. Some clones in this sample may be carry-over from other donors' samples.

This CDR3 is CASSVISNTEAFF. CDR3 coding DNA: TGTGCCAGCAGCGTAATCTCCAACACTGAAGCTTTCTTT. V gene TRBV9 combines with J gene TRBJ1-1; D is undetermined. The V end was cut by 1 base, the J end by 2 bases, with 6 bases between. CDR1 is SGDLS and CDR2 is YYNGEE in the germline V gene. This CDR3 comprises 13 residues.

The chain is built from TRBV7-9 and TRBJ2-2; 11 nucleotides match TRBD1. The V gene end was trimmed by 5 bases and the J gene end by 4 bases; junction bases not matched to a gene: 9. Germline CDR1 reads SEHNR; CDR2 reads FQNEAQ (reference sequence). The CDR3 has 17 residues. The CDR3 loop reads CASSQDRGQLGTGELFF. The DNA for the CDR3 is TGTGCCAGCAGCCAGGACAGGGGGCAGCTAGGCACCGGGGAGCTGTTTTTT. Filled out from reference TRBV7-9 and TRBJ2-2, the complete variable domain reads DTGVSQNPRHKITKRGQNVTFRCDPISEHNRLYWYRQTLGQGPEFLTYFQNEAQLEKSRLLSDRFSAERPKGSFSTLEIQRTEQGDSAMYLCASSQDRGQLGTGELFFGEGSRLTVL.

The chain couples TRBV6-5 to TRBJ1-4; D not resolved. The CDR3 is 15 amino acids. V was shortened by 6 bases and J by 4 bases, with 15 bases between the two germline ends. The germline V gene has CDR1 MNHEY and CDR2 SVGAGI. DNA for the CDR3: TGTGCCAGCAGACGACGGCGGGCCTTTAATGAAAAACTGTTTTTT. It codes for CASRRRRAFNEKLFF.

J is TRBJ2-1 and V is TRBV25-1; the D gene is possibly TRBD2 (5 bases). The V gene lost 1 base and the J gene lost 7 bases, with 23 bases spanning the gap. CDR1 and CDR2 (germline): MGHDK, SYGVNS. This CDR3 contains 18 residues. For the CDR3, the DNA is TGTGCCAGCAGTGAATGGCGTCGTGACGGGAATTTAGTAAATGAGCAGTTCTTC. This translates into CASSEWRRDGNLVNEQFF.

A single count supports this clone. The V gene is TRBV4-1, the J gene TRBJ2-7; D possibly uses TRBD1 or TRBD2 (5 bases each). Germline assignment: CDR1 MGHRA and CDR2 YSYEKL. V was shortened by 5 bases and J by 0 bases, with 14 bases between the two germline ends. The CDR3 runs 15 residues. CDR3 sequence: CASSNTGTLSYEQYF. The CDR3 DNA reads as TGCGCCAGCAGCAACACCGGGACCCTCTCCTACGAGCAGTACTTC.

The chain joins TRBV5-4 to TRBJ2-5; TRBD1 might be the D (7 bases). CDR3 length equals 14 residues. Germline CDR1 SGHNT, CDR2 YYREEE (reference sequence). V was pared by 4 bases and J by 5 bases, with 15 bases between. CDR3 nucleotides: TGTGCCAGCAGCCAAGGAGGGGGCTGGGAGACCCAGTACTTC. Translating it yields CASSQGGGWETQYF.

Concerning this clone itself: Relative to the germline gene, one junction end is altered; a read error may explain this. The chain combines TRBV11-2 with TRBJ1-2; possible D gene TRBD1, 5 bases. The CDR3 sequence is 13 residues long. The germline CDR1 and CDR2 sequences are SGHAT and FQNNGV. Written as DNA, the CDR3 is TGTGCCAGCAGCCAGATCACGGGACCCCCGTATTCCTTC. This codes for CASSQITGPPYSF.

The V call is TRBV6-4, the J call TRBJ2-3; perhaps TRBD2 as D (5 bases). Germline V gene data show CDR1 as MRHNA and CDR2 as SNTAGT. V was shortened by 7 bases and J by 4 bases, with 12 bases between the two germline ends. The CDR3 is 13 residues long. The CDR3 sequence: CASKEDAADTQYF. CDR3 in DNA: TGTGCCAGCAAGGAGGACGCCGCAGATACGCAGTATTTT.

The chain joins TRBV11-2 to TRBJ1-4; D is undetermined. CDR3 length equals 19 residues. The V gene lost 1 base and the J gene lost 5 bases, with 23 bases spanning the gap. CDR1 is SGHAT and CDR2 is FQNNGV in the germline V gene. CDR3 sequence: CASSLVGPLTPIRNEKLFF. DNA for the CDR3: TGTGCCAGCAGCTTAGTTGGGCCCTTGACACCGATAAGAAATGAAAAACTGTTTTTT.

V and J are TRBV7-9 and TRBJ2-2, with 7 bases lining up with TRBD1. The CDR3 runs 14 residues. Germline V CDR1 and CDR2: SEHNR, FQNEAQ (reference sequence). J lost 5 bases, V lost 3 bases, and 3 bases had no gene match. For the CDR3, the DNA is TGTGCCAGCAGCTTGGGACAGTCGACCGGGGAGCTGTTTTTT. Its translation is CASSLGQSTGELFF.

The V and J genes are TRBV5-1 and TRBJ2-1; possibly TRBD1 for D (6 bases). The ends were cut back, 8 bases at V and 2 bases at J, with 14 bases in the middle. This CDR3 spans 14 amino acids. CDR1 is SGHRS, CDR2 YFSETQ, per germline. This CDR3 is CASRRTEAYNEQFF. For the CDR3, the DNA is TGCGCCAGTAGACGGACAGAAGCCTACAATGAGCAGTTCTTC.

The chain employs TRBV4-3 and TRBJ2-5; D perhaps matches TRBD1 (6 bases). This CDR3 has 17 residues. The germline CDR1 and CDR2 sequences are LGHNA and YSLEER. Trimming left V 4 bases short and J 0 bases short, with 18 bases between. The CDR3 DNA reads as TGCGCCAGCAGCCCTCGTAGAGGGACACCGTACCAAGAGACCCAGTACTTC. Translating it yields CASSPRRGTPYQETQYF.

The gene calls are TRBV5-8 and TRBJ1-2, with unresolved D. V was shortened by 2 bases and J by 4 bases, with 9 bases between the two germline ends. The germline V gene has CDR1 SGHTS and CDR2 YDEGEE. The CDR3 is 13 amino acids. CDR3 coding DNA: TGTGCCAGCAGCTTATTGGACTTCTATGGCTACACCTTC. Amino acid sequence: CASSLLDFYGYTF.

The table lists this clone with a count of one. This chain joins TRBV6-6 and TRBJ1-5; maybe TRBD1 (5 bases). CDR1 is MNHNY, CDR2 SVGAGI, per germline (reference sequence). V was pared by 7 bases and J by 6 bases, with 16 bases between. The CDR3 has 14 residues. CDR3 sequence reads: CASTPWGGAQPQHF. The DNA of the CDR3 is TGTGCCAGCACCCCTTGGGGGGGTGCTCAGCCCCAGCATTTT.

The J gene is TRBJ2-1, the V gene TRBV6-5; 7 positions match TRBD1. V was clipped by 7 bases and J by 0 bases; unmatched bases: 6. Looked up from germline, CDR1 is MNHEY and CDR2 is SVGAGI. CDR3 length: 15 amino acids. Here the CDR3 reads CASKGQATSYNEQFF. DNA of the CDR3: TGTGCCAGCAAAGGACAGGCCACCTCCTACAATGAGCAGTTCTTC.

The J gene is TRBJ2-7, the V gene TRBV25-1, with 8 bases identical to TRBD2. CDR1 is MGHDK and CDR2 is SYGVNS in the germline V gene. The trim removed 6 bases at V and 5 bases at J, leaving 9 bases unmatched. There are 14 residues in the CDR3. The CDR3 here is CASRRRGAVDEQYF. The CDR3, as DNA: TGTGCCAGCAGAAGGCGGGGGGCCGTAGACGAGCAGTACTTC.

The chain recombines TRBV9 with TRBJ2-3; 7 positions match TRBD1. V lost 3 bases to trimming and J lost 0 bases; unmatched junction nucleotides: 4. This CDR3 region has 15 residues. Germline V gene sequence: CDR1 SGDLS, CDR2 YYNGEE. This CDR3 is CASSAGTASTDTQYF. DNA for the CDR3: TGTGCCAGCAGCGCAGGGACAGCTAGCACAGATACGCAGTATTTT.

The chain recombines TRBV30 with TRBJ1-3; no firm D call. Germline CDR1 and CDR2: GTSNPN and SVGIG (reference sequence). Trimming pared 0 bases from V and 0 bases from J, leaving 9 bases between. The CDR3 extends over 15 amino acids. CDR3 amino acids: CAWSVSGNSGNTIYF. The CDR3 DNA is TGTGCCTGGAGTGTTTCGGGGAACTCTGGAAACACCATATATTTT.

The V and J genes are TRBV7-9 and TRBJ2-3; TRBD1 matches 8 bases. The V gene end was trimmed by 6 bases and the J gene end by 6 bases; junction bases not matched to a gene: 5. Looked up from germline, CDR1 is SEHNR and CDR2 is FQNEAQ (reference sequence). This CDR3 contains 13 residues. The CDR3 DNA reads TGTGCCAGCAGTCCCAGGGGGCCCGATACGCAGTATTTT. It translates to CASSPRGPDTQYF.

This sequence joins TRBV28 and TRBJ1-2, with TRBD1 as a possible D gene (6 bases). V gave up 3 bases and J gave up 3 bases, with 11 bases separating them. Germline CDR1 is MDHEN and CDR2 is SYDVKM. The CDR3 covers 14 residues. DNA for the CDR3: TGTGCCAGCAGTTTGGGCAGGGGAGACTATGGCTACACCTTC. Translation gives CASSLGRGDYGYTF.

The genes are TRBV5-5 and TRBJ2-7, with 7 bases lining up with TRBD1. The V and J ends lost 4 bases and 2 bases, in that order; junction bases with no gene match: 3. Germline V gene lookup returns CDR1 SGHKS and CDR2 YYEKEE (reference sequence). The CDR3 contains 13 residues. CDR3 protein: CASSPGTAYEQYF. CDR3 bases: TGTGCCAGCAGCCCTGGGACAGCCTACGAGCAGTACTTC.

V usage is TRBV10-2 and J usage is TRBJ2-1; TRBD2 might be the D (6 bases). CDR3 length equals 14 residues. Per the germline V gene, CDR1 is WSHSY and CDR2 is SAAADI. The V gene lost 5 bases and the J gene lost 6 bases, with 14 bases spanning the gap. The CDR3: CASSFTGAGNEQFF. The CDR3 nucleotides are TGCGCCAGCAGTTTTACGGGAGCAGGCAATGAGCAGTTCTTC.

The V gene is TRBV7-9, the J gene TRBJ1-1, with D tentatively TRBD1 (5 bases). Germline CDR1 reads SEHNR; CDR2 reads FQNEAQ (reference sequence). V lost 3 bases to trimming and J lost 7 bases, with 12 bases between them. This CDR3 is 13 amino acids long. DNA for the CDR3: TGTGCCAGCAGCTTTCTCACGGGGGGTGAAGCTTTCTTT. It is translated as CASSFLTGGEAFF.

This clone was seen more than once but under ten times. CDR3 residues: CAREGQGGYGYTF. In DNA form, the CDR3 reads TGTGCCAGAGAGGGACAGGGGGGCTATGGCTACACCTTC. This sequence joins TRBV2 and TRBJ1-2, with 11 bases fitting TRBD1. CDR1 is SNHLY and CDR2 is FYNNEI in the germline V gene. The V segment lost 9 bases and the J segment 4 bases; nucleotides outside the gene matches: 4. The CDR3 covers 13 residues.

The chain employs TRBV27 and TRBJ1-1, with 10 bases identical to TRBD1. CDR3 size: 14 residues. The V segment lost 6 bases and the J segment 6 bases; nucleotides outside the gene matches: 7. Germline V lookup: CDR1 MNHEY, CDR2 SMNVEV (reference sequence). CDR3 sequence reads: CASRETGGISEAFF. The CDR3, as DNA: TGTGCCAGCAGAGAGACAGGGGGCATATCTGAAGCTTTCTTT.

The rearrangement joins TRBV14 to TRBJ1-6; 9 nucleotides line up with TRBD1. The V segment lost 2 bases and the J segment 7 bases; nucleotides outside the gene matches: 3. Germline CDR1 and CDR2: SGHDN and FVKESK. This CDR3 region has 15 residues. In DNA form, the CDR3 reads TGTGCCAGCAGCCAAATCGGACAGGGGAATTCACCCCTCCACTTT. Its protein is CASSQIGQGNSPLHF.

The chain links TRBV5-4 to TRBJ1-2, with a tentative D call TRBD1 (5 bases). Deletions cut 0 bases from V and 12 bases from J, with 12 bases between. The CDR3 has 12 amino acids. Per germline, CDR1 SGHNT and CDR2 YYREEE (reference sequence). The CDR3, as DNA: TGTGCCAGCAGCTTGGAAAGGGGCGGGAACACCTTC. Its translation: CASSLERGGNTF.